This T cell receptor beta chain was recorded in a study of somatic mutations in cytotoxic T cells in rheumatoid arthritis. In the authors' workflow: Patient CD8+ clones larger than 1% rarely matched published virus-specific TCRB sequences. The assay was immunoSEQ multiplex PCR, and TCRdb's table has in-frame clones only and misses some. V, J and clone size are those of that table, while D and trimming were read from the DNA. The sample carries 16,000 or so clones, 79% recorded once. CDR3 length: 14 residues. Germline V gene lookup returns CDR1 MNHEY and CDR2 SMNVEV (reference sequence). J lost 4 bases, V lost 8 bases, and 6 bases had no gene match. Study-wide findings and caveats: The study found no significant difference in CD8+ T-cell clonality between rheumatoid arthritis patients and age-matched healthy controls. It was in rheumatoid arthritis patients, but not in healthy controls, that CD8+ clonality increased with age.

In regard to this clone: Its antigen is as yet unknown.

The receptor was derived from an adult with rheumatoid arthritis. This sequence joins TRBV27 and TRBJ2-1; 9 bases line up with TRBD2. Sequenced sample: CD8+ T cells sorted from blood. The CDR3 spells CASGLAGQYNEQFF. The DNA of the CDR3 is TGTGCCAGCGGGCTAGCGGGGCAATACAATGAGCAGTTCTTC.